Presented here are 27 T cell receptor beta chains from one specimen sequenced in a study of T-cell reconstitution after alpha-beta-depleted transplantation in children. Unique molecular identifiers featured in how the TCRbeta library was prepared. TCRdb reprocessed the PCR reads via MiXCR and lists one record per CDR3 protein. This sample has more than 200,000 distinct CDR3 sequences, with under 8.5% found just once. The input for sequencing was PBMCs, mostly from graft donor cells, taken 360 days after TCRalphabeta/CD19-depleted stem cell transplant. These receptors all come from a male patient between 2 and 10 years old who had a stem cell transplant for acute myeloid leukemia, so the T cells may come from the graft donor.

The chain couples TRBV7-2 to TRBJ1-6; D is unresolved. Trimming stripped 0 bases from V and 8 bases from J, with 5 bases between. The V gene's germline CDR1 is SGHTA and CDR2 FQGNSA. The CDR3 runs 13 residues. The CDR3, as DNA: TGTGCCAGCAGCTTAGCGCGTGATTCACCCCTCCACTTT. Translated, it gives CASSLARDSPLHF.

The chain joins TRBV15 to TRBJ1-1, with a possible D match to TRBD1 (6 bases). V gave up 2 bases and J gave up 11 bases, with 15 bases separating them. There are 13 residues in the CDR3. Germline CDR1 LNHNV, CDR2 YYDKDF (reference sequence). The CDR3 spells CATSRRRDTGAFF. The CDR3 region has the DNA TGTGCCACCAGCAGACGCCGGGACACGGGGGCTTTCTTT.

This clonotype showed up just a few times. The V call is TRBV5-1, the J call TRBJ2-3; TRBD2 matches at 10 bases. CDR1 SGHRS and CDR2 YFSETQ come from the germline V gene. The trim removed 0 bases at V and 5 bases at J, leaving 9 bases unmatched. CDR3 size: 17 residues. CDR3 sequence reads: CASSLALLAGGRDTQYF. CDR3 coding DNA: TGCGCCAGCAGCTTGGCCTTGTTAGCGGGAGGTCGAGATACGCAGTATTTT.

The chain employs TRBV20-1 and TRBJ2-1; tentative D call: TRBD1 (6 bases). Germline V lookup: CDR1 DFQATT, CDR2 SNEGSKA (reference sequence). V was pared by 6 bases and J by 7 bases, with 13 bases between. The CDR3 loop spans 12 amino acids. CDR3 bases: TGCAGTGCGTTTACAGGGCCGAATGAGCAGTTCTTC. This encodes CSAFTGPNEQFF.

This clonotype was seen ten or more times. This chain links TRBV7-6 with TRBJ1-3; the D is unclear. The CDR3 is 17 amino acids. Trimming shortened V by 0 bases and J by 0 bases, and 12 bases separated the two germline ends. CDR1 is SGHVS and CDR2 is FNYEAQ in the germline V gene. The CDR3 reads CASSLAGRWGSGNTIYF. The CDR3 region has the DNA TGTGCCAGCAGCTTAGCGGGTCGTTGGGGCTCTGGAAACACCATATATTTT.

This clonotype was detected ten times or more. This chain uses TRBV4-1 with TRBJ2-2; TRBD1 agrees at 7 bases. The CDR3 spans 17 residues. V was clipped by 0 bases and J by 0 bases; unmatched bases: 4. Germline values: CDR1 MGHRA, CDR2 YSYEKL. CDR3 region: CASSQERQGANTGELFF. Written as DNA, the CDR3 is TGCGCCAGCAGCCAAGAGAGGCAGGGGGCGAACACCGGGGAGCTGTTTTTT.

Only a few counts were recorded for this clonotype. This rearrangement joins TRBV6-5 to TRBJ2-3; D possibly corresponds to TRBD2 (5 bases). Germline loops: CDR1 MNHEY, CDR2 SVGAGI. V was trimmed by 2 bases and J by 6 bases, leaving 15 bases between them. CDR3 length: 15 amino acids. This CDR3 is CASSYNGQRGDTQYF. As DNA, the CDR3 is TGTGCCAGCAGTTACAATGGGCAGAGAGGGGATACGCAGTATTTT.

In this sample, this clonotype turned up many times. J is TRBJ2-1 and V is TRBV27; 10 nucleotides agree with TRBD1. The CDR3 totals 16 residues. V lost 7 bases, J lost 8 bases, and 14 bases stayed unmatched. The germline V gene has CDR1 MNHEY and CDR2 SMNVEV (reference sequence). The CDR3 is CASKATGGGRWDEQFF. CDR3 in DNA: TGTGCCAGCAAGGCGACAGGGGGCGGGCGTTGGGATGAGCAGTTCTTC.

This clonotype showed up just a few times. The chain links TRBV20-1 to TRBJ1-2, with 10 nucleotides matching TRBD1. The V and J ends lost 4 bases and 2 bases, in that order; junction bases with no gene match: 10. Germline assignment: CDR1 DFQATT and CDR2 SNEGSKA (reference sequence). CDR3 length: 16 amino acids. The CDR3 coding sequence is TGCAGTGCTACTTCCGCGGACAGGGGGAAAAACTATGGCTACACCTTC. It encodes CSATSADRGKNYGYTF.

The genes are TRBV15 and TRBJ2-5, with D tentatively TRBD1 (5 bases). Trimming removed 0 bases at V and 0 bases at J, with 11 bases between. Per the germline V gene, CDR1 is LNHNV and CDR2 is YYDKDF (reference sequence). CDR3 length: 16 residues. CDR3: CATSREYQGNQETQYF. Written as DNA, the CDR3 is TGTGCCACCAGCAGAGAATATCAGGGCAACCAAGAGACCCAGTACTTC.

This clonotype was counted at least ten times. The chain uses TRBV20-1 and TRBJ1-2, with D possibly TRBD1 on 6 matching bases. Trimming left V 6 bases short and J 7 bases short, with 21 bases between. CDR1 is DFQATT, CDR2 SNEGSKA, per germline (reference sequence). The CDR3 is 14 amino acids. CDR3 in amino acids: CSANRQRGRSGYTF. The CDR3 DNA is TGCAGTGCCAACCGCCAGAGGGGGAGGAGTGGCTACACCTTC.

This clonotype was detected many times. This chain uses TRBV7-8 with TRBJ1-1; D ambiguous. Trimming stripped 2 bases from V and 3 bases from J, with 10 bases between. Germline lookup yields CDR1 SGHVS and CDR2 FQNEAQ. This CDR3 is built from 14 residues. CDR3 residues: CASSLQGLDTEAFF. CDR3 DNA: TGTGCCAGCAGCTTACAAGGCCTGGACACTGAAGCTTTCTTT.

This clonotype was counted many times. V usage is TRBV5-1 and J usage is TRBJ1-2, with D hard to call. Per germline, CDR1 SGHRS and CDR2 YFSETQ. The CDR3 is 18 residues long. V lost 1 base, J lost 2 bases, and 21 bases lay in between. CDR3 sequence (DNA): TGCGCCAGCAGCTTGATGTTTGCGGGAGTGGGATCAAACTATGGCTACACCTTC. It yields the protein CASSLMFAGVGSNYGYTF.

This clonotype was seen many times. The rearrangement links TRBV5-6 to TRBJ2-6; possibly TRBD1 for D (6 bases). V shed 5 bases and J shed 0 bases, with 15 bases lying between them. The CDR3 has 17 residues. Germline lookup yields CDR1 SGHDT and CDR2 YYEEEE. The CDR3 DNA reads as TGTGCCAGCAGGGTCGGACAGTTCAACTCTGGGGCCAACGTCCTGACTTTC. Translated, it gives CASRVGQFNSGANVLTF.

CDR3 nucleotide sequence: TGCAGCGTTGTAAGTGGAGGCCGTTACAATGAGCAGTTCTTC. Encoded protein: CSVVSGGRYNEQFF. V is TRBV29-1 and J is TRBJ2-1, with a weak D call TRBD2 (5 bases). CDR1 is SQVTM, CDR2 ANQGSEA, per germline. The CDR3 sequence is 14 residues long. V was shortened by 4 bases and J by 4 bases, with 14 bases between the two germline ends.

This clonotype was counted a few times. The chain joins TRBV4-3 to TRBJ1-5; D is ambiguous. V gave up 0 bases and J gave up 2 bases, with 14 bases separating them. The CDR3 runs to 17 residues. CDR1 LGHNA and CDR2 YSLEER come from the germline V gene. CDR3 sequence: CASSQDVSRGGNQPQHF. The CDR3 nucleotides read TGCGCCAGCAGCCAAGATGTTAGTCGCGGGGGCAATCAGCCCCAGCATTTT.

This clonotype was observed a few times. The chain joins TRBV10-3 to TRBJ2-5; D is tentatively TRBD1 or TRBD2 (5 bases each). CDR1 and CDR2 (germline): ENHRY, SYGVKD. The CDR3 covers 13 residues. The V gene lost 7 bases and the J gene lost 3 bases, with 12 bases spanning the gap. CDR3 in DNA: TGTGCCATCACCACTGGGACCGAAGAGACCCAGTACTTC. It codes for CAITTGTEETQYF.

The chain combines TRBV5-6 with TRBJ1-1; the D gene is possibly TRBD1 (6 bases). This CDR3 has 14 residues. V shed 4 bases and J shed 1 base, with 11 bases lying between them. Germline CDR1 reads SGHDT; CDR2 reads YYEEEE. CDR3 residues: CASSHVQGNTEAFF. The CDR3 bases are TGTGCCAGCAGCCACGTACAGGGGAACACTGAAGCTTTCTTT. The entire variable domain, with the rest obtained from reference TRBV5-6 and TRBJ1-1, is as follows: DAGVTQSPTHLIKTRGQQVTLRCSPKSGHDTVSWYQQALGQGPQFIFQYYEEEERQRGNFPDRFSGHQFPNYSSELNVNALLLGDSALYLCASSHVQGNTEAFFGQGTRLTVV.

This clonotype was found many times. This chain connects TRBV4-2 to TRBJ1-2, with D maybe TRBD1 (5 bases). V was pared by 0 bases and J by 7 bases, with 9 bases between. This CDR3 region has 13 residues. Germline V lookup: CDR1 LGHNA, CDR2 YNFKEQ. Written as DNA, the CDR3 is TGTGCCAGCAGCCAAGATCAGGGAGGTGGCTACACCTTC. Its translation: CASSQDQGGGYTF.

The chain is built from TRBV5-1 and TRBJ2-4, with 7 bases aligning to TRBD2. This CDR3 is 14 amino acids long. The germline gives CDR1 SGHRS, CDR2 YFSETQ. V trimming: 0 bases; J trimming: 9 bases; junction bases outside the gene matches: 6. The DNA of the CDR3 is TGCGCCAGCAGCTTGGAAGTCCCGGGGGGCATTCAGTACTTC. Protein sequence: CASSLEVPGGIQYF.

This clonotype was detected a few times. The CDR3 bases are TGTGCCAGCAGTGGGGAAGAACTTCTAGGTTACACCGGGGAGCTGTTTTTT. Translation: CASSGEELLGYTGELFF. The V gene is TRBV6-4, the J gene TRBJ2-2, with D unresolved. CDR1 and CDR2 from the germline V gene are MRHNA and SNTAGT. The V end was cut by 4 bases, the J end by 3 bases, with 18 bases between. The CDR3 spans 17 residues.

The chain is built from TRBV4-2 and TRBJ2-2; no clear D gene. The CDR3 loop spans 14 amino acids. Trimming pared 1 base from V and 5 bases from J, leaving 8 bases between. Per germline, CDR1 LGHNA and CDR2 YNFKEQ. The CDR3, as DNA: TGTGCCAGCAGCCAAGGAGGTGTAACCGGGGAGCTGTTTTTT. Translating gives CASSQGGVTGELFF.

This clonotype was seen at least ten times. J is TRBJ2-7 and V is TRBV20-1; TRBD1 agrees at 10 bases. CDR1 DFQATT and CDR2 SNEGSKA come from the germline V gene (reference sequence). Trimming took 3 bases from V and 0 from J; bases not matched to a gene: 5. CDR3 size: 15 residues. This CDR3 reads CSARGTGASSYEQYF. CDR3 coding DNA: TGCAGTGCTAGGGGGACAGGGGCAAGCTCCTACGAGCAGTACTTC.

This clonotype has ten or more counts. The chain uses TRBV20-1 and TRBJ2-1, with TRBD2 as a possible D gene (6 bases). Germline CDR1 DFQATT, CDR2 SNEGSKA (reference sequence). V was trimmed by 5 bases and J by 6 bases, leaving 17 bases between them. CDR3 length: 14 residues. CDR3 coding DNA: TGCAGTGCTTGGTCAGCGGGTGAACTCAATGAGCAGTTCTTC. Its translation is CSAWSAGELNEQFF.

This clonotype was recorded at least ten times. V is TRBV12-3 or TRBV12-4 and J is TRBJ2-3; 10 bases align to TRBD2. V lost 3 bases, J lost 5 bases, and 11 bases stayed unmatched. The CDR3 runs 17 residues. The CDR3 is CASSFSRVAGGKDTQYF. The CDR3 DNA is TGTGCCAGCAGTTTTTCACGAGTAGCGGGAGGTAAAGATACGCAGTATTTT.

CDR3 nucleotides: TGTGCCAGCAGTTTAGCCCGGGACAGGGTAGGGCCCGGGGAGCTGTTTTTT. It specifies CASSLARDRVGPGELFF. The chain couples TRBV12-3 or TRBV12-4 to TRBJ2-2; TRBD1 agrees at 9 bases. V gave up 0 bases and J gave up 6 bases; unmatched junction bases: 8. This CDR3 is 17 amino acids long.

The CDR3 DNA reads TGTGCCAGTAGTATAGGGGGACTAGCAGCAGATACGCAGTATTTT. Amino acid sequence: CASSIGGLAADTQYF. The V call is TRBV19, the J call TRBJ2-3; 9 bases are a match to TRBD2. Germline V lookup: CDR1 LNHDA, CDR2 SQIVND (reference sequence). The CDR3 length is 15 residues. With 1 base clipped from V and 4 bases from J, the junction kept 3 bases outside the gene matches.